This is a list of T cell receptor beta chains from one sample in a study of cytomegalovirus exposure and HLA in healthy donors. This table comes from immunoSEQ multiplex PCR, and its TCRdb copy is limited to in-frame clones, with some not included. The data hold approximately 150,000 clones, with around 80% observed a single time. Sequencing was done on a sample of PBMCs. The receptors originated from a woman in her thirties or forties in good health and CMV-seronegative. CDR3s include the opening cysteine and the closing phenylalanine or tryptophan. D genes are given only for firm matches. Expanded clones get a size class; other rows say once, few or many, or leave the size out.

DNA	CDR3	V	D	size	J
TGTGCCAGCAGCTCTCCCCAGGCTAGCGGGAGTCTCCCAGATACGCAGTATTTT	CASSSPQASGSLPDTQYF	TRBV5-4	TRBD2	.	TRBJ2-3
TGTGCCAGAACCGGGACTAGCGGCACAGATACGCAGTATTTT	CARTGTSGTDTQYF	TRBV9	TRBD2	.	TRBJ2-3
TGCGCCAGCACGGCTAGCGGGAAGAATTACACCGGGGAGCTGTTTTTT	CASTASGKNYTGELFF	TRBV10-2	TRBD2	few	TRBJ2-2
TGTGCCAGCAGCTTAGAGGGGATCGAGGGCTACACCTTC	CASSLEGIEGYTF	TRBV7-2	.	.	TRBJ1-2
TGTGCCAGCAGCGCTCTGTTACAGGGAAAAGATACGCAGTATTTT	CASSALLQGKDTQYF	TRBV9	.	.	TRBJ2-3
TGTGCCAGCAGTCTCCCGCTAGCGGGAGCGTACGAGCAGTACTTC	CASSLPLAGAYEQYF	TRBV28	TRBD2	few	TRBJ2-7
TGTGCCAGCAGCTTTTCAACTACCCAGTTCTTC	CASSFSTTQFF	TRBV11-3	.	.	TRBJ2-1
TGCGCCAGCAGCTTGGTTCAGGAGAACACTGAAGCTTTCTTT	CASSLVQENTEAFF	TRBV5-1	.	.	TRBJ1-1
TGTGCCAGCAGCCGACAGGGGATACCCACTGAAGCTTTCTTT	CASSRQGIPTEAFF	TRBV7-9	TRBD1	once	TRBJ1-1
TGTGCCAGCAGTAATCCGGGACAGGGGGACTATGGCTACACCTTC	CASSNPGQGDYGYTF	TRBV5-8	TRBD1	.	TRBJ1-2
TGTGCCAGTAGGGATCAGGGGGAGGACACTGAAGCTTTCTTT	CASRDQGEDTEAFF	TRBV19	TRBD1	.	TRBJ1-1
TGTGCCAGCAGTCTCCGACAGGGCCCCCAGTACTTC	CASSLRQGPQYF	TRBV28	TRBD1	.	TRBJ2-5
TGTGCCAGCAGCCAAGGGACTAGCGGGAGAAATGAGCAGTACTTC	CASSQGTSGRNEQYF	TRBV6-5	TRBD2	.	TRBJ2-5
TGTGCCAGCACCTCTACAGGGAAGGAGGACATTCAGTACTTC	CASTSTGKEDIQYF	TRBV6-6	.	.	TRBJ2-4
TGTGCCAGCAGCTTCGGACAGGAGGAAGATACGCAGTATTTT	CASSFGQEEDTQYF	TRBV9	TRBD1	.	TRBJ2-3
TGTGCCTGGAGTGTAGGGACAGGAGGCGTCTACGAGCAGTACTTC	CAWSVGTGGVYEQYF	TRBV30	TRBD1	.	TRBJ2-7
TGCGCCAGCAGCCAGGACATTAACACCGGGGAGCTGTTTTTT	CASSQDINTGELFF	TRBV5-1	.	.	TRBJ2-2
TGTGCCAGTAGTATAGCCCTCCGACAGGCTTCTAACTATGGCTACACCTTC	CASSIALRQASNYGYTF	TRBV19	.	few	TRBJ1-2
TGTGCCAGCAGCTTGTTCTCTTTTGGTAGTGAAGCTTTCTTT	CASSLFSFGSEAFF	TRBV5-6	.	.	TRBJ1-1
TGTGCCAGCAGTGTCGAAGTGGGGGGCACTGAAGCTTTCTTT	CASSVEVGGTEAFF	TRBV6-1	.	.	TRBJ1-1
TGCGCCAGCAGCACAGGGGGCACAGATACGCAGTATTTT	CASSTGGTDTQYF	TRBV5-1	TRBD1	.	TRBJ2-3
TGTGCCAGCAGCCTAACTAGCGGGACCACAGATACGCAGTATTTT	CASSLTSGTTDTQYF	TRBV7-3	TRBD2	.	TRBJ2-3
TGTGCCAGCAGTAAGGACAGGGGAGCCTACAATGAGCAGTTCTTC	CASSKDRGAYNEQFF	TRBV2	TRBD1	.	TRBJ2-1
TGCGCCAGCAGCTCTCTAGCGCTAAACTCCTACGAGCAGTACTTC	CASSSLALNSYEQYF	TRBV5-1	.	few	TRBJ2-7
TGTGCCAGCAGCTTAGCGCCGGGACAGCCCCAGCATTTT	CASSLAPGQPQHF	TRBV7-8	.	.	TRBJ1-5
TGTGCCAGCAGCTTAGATGGGGAGGACGAGCAGTACTTC	CASSLDGEDEQYF	TRBV11-3	.	.	TRBJ2-7
TGCAGTGCCAGAGACGGGTATGGCTACACCTTC	CSARDGYGYTF	TRBV20-1	.	.	TRBJ1-2
TGCGCCAGCAGCTTGGGTCTAGCGAGTAGCACAGATACGCAGTATTTT	CASSLGLASSTDTQYF	TRBV5-1	.	.	TRBJ2-3
TGTGCCTGGAGTCCTAGACAGACTGGCTACACCTTC	CAWSPRQTGYTF	TRBV30	.	.	TRBJ1-2
TGTGCCAGCAGCTTAGCAGGGACTAGTTCCTACGAGCAGTACTTC	CASSLAGTSSYEQYF	TRBV7-8	TRBD2	.	TRBJ2-7
TGCAGCGCCCAGTTGATTGGGGACAGGGGTTTCACCGGGGAGCTGTTTTTT	CSAQLIGDRGFTGELFF	TRBV29-1	TRBD1	.	TRBJ2-2
TGTGCCAGCAGCCCCCCGGGGGTCCCCACAGATACGCAGTATTTT	CASSPPGVPTDTQYF	TRBV11-2	.	.	TRBJ2-3
TGCAGCGTTGCGACAGGGCGGACTGAAGCTTTCTTT	CSVATGRTEAFF	TRBV29-1	TRBD1	.	TRBJ1-1
TGTGCCAGCAGCCAATTTGGGGGCCCGGACTTAGGTAATGAGCAGTTCTTC	CASSQFGGPDLGNEQFF	TRBV13	.	.	TRBJ2-1
TGTGCCAGCAGCAGACTAGCGGGAGGCTACGAGCAGTACTTC	CASSRLAGGYEQYF	TRBV6-4	TRBD2	once	TRBJ2-7
TGTGCCAGTAGCCGGGTAGGGGTTAATCAGCCCCAGCATTTT	CASSRVGVNQPQHF	TRBV19	.	.	TRBJ1-5
TGTGCCAGCAGTCCTGAAGGGGTTGGGCAGTTCTTC	CASSPEGVGQFF	TRBV25-1	.	.	TRBJ2-1
TGTGCCAGCAGAGGGAGCCACGATGGCTACACCTTC	CASRGSHDGYTF	TRBV7-3	.	.	TRBJ1-2
TGTGCCAGCAAAGGGACAGAACATAGGCAGTTCTTC	CASKGTEHRQFF	TRBV6-1	TRBD1	.	TRBJ2-1
TGTGCCAGCAGGCCCGACAATCTCGGTGGCTACACCTTC	CASRPDNLGGYTF	TRBV6-4	.	.	TRBJ1-2
TGCAGCGCGAGGAGGACAGGGACGGACAATGAGCAGTTCTTC	CSARRTGTDNEQFF	TRBV29-1	TRBD1	.	TRBJ2-1
TGTGCCTCAAGGGACAGCTCCTACAATGAGCAGTTCTTC	CASRDSSYNEQFF	TRBV14	TRBD1	.	TRBJ2-1
TGTGCCAGCTCACCCCCCTCAGGGGGCTCGGTCTACAATGAGCAGTTCTTC	CASSPPSGGSVYNEQFF	TRBV18	TRBD1	.	TRBJ2-1
TGTGCCAGCAGCTTAGGGACAGACAACACTGAAGCTTTCTTT	CASSLGTDNTEAFF	TRBV7-3	TRBD1	.	TRBJ1-1
TGTGCCAGCAGCTTAGATAGGGGGGGACGTGGGGAGCTGTTTTTT	CASSLDRGGRGELFF	TRBV7-2	.	.	TRBJ2-2
TGCAGCGTTGGCTTAGGGGCAGGAGAGACCCAGTACTTC	CSVGLGAGETQYF	TRBV29-1	.	.	TRBJ2-5